These 22 T cell receptor beta chains were sequenced from one sample in a study of blood T cell repertoires in COVID-19. Only in-frame clones appear in the TCRdb table, and some are missing; sequencing was by immunoSEQ multiplex PCR. This sample has under 250,000 clones; around nine tenths occur once, and the top ten carry roughly 2.5%. Sequenced input: peripheral blood. The receptors were sampled from an older woman with acute or convalescent COVID-19.

The chain joins TRBV29-1 to TRBJ2-7; 7 bases align to TRBD1. V gave up 7 bases and J gave up 5 bases; unmatched junction bases: 8. CDR1 and CDR2 (germline): SQVTM, ANQGSEA. This CDR3 is 12 amino acids long. CDR3 loop: CSGLTGINEQYF. The CDR3 DNA reads as TGCAGCGGGTTGACAGGGATCAACGAGCAGTACTTC.

V is TRBV25-1 and J is TRBJ1-6; 11 positions match TRBD1. In germline, CDR1 is MGHDK, CDR2 SYGVNS. J gave up 8 bases and V 6 bases, and 6 bases lay outside the gene matches. This CDR3 has 15 residues. CDR3 residues: CASREDRGLDSPLHF. The CDR3 nucleotides are TGTGCCAGCAGGGAGGACAGGGGGCTGGATTCACCCCTCCACTTT.

This sequence joins TRBV29-1 and TRBJ1-2; TRBD1 agrees at 9 bases. V was clipped by 3 bases and J by 4 bases; unmatched bases: 6. Germline V gene sequence: CDR1 SQVTM, CDR2 ANQGSEA. The CDR3 consists of 14 residues. CDR3 region: CSVDPTGGAYGYTF. CDR3 coding DNA: TGCAGCGTTGACCCCACAGGGGGCGCCTATGGCTACACCTTC.

CDR3 protein: CASSLPGQWEKLFF. The DNA for the CDR3 is TGTGCCAGCAGTTTACCGGGACAGTGGGAAAAACTGTTTTTT. The J gene is TRBJ1-4, the V gene TRBV28, with 7 bases identical to TRBD1. The V segment lost 2 bases and the J segment 8 bases; nucleotides outside the gene matches: 5. The CDR3 is 14 amino acids. From germline, CDR1 is MDHEN and CDR2 SYDVKM.

The rearrangement links TRBV7-9 to TRBJ2-1; 9 bases align to TRBD2. V shed 3 bases, J shed 8 bases, and the junction held 2 bases outside the gene matches. From germline, CDR1 is SEHNR and CDR2 FQNEAQ (reference sequence). This CDR3 contains 13 residues. CDR3 nucleotide sequence: TGTGCCAGCAGCTTCTTAGCGGGAGATGAGCAGTTCTTC. It translates to CASSFLAGDEQFF.

This clone was counted a single time. V is TRBV7-9 and J is TRBJ2-1, with 11 bases lining up with TRBD1. V shed 1 base and J 5 bases; nucleotides not matched to a gene: 1. Germline V lookup: CDR1 SEHNR, CDR2 FQNEAQ (reference sequence). There are 15 residues in the CDR3. The CDR3 nucleotides are TGTGCCAGCAGCTTAGGGACAGGGGGCAACAATGAGCAGTTCTTC. Its protein product is CASSLGTGGNNEQFF.

The CDR3 protein is CASSQGHTNMNTEAFF. CDR3 DNA: TGCGCCAGCAGCCAAGGACATACTAACATGAACACTGAAGCTTTCTTT. This chain connects TRBV5-1 to TRBJ1-1, with D possibly matching TRBD1 (5 bases). There are 16 residues in the CDR3. V was shortened by 4 bases and J by 0 bases, with 16 bases between the two germline ends. Germline CDR1 and CDR2: SGHRS and YFSETQ.

The chain joins TRBV6-5 to TRBJ1-1; D gene ambiguous. The germline V and J ends were trimmed by 7 bases and 1 base, with 10 bases remaining between them. From germline, CDR1 is MNHEY and CDR2 SVGAGI. The CDR3 runs 13 residues. The CDR3 DNA is TGTGCCAGCATGGTCACGGGGAACACTGAAGCTTTCTTT. The encoded protein is CASMVTGNTEAFF.

The chain has TRBV6-6 and TRBJ1-5; D gene unclear. V lost 6 bases, J lost 0 bases, and 15 bases lay in between. The germline V gene has CDR1 MNHNY and CDR2 SVGAGI (reference sequence). CDR3 size: 16 residues. CDR3 nucleotides: TGTGCCAGCAGCCCGCGGGGAGGTAATAGCAATCAGCCCCAGCATTTT. Translated: CASSPRGGNSNQPQHF.

The V gene is TRBV27, the J gene TRBJ2-3; 7 bases line up with TRBD2. The CDR3 length is 15 residues. J gave up 4 bases and V 4 bases, and 8 bases lay outside the gene matches. From germline, CDR1 is MNHEY and CDR2 SMNVEV (reference sequence). CDR3 sequence: CASSSLGAGPDTQYF. The CDR3, as DNA: TGTGCCAGCAGTTCGCTGGGAGCGGGACCAGATACGCAGTATTTT.

The chain joins TRBV5-1 to TRBJ1-1; 11 bases fit TRBD1. The V gene's germline CDR1 is SGHRS and CDR2 YFSETQ. The CDR3 loop spans 14 amino acids. V lost 3 bases to trimming and J lost 3 bases; unmatched junction nucleotides: 1. The CDR3 DNA sequence: TGCGCCAGCAGCTGGGACAGGGGGGACACTGAAGCTTTCTTT. Its translation is CASSWDRGDTEAFF.

The genes are TRBV21-1 and TRBJ2-7; the table assigns TRBD2, which was not confirmed against the DNA. TRBV21-1 has pseudogene status. CDR3 size: 18 residues. The DNA of the CDR3 is TGTGCCAGCAGCAGTCGGAGTCGAGGACTCAAAAGCTCCTACGAGCAGTACTTC. The encoded protein is CASSSRSRGLKSSYEQYF.

This chain joins TRBV9 and TRBJ1-1; D is undetermined. Deletions cut 3 bases from V and 1 base from J, with 7 bases between. This CDR3 is 13 amino acids long. The germline V gene encodes CDR1 SGDLS and CDR2 YYNGEE. The CDR3 nucleotides read TGTGCCAGCAGCGCCGAACAGAACACTGAAGCTTTCTTT. Translated: CASSAEQNTEAFF.

The chain couples TRBV5-4 to TRBJ2-1; TRBD1 matches at 8 bases. Germline V CDR1 and CDR2: SGHNT, YYREEE (reference sequence). The CDR3 runs to 16 residues. J gave up 0 bases and V 3 bases, and 5 bases lay outside the gene matches. In DNA, the CDR3 is TGTGCCAGCAGCTCTAAGACAGGGGTCTCCTACAATGAGCAGTTCTTC. It translates to CASSSKTGVSYNEQFF.

V usage is TRBV29-1 and J usage is TRBJ2-3, with TRBD2 identical over 12 bases. Germline assignment: CDR1 SQVTM and CDR2 ANQGSEA. The length of the CDR3 is 16 residues. With 0 bases clipped from V and 4 bases from J, the junction kept 5 bases outside the gene matches. CDR3 in DNA: TGCAGCGTTGAAGATCGCGCTAGCGGGAGGGCAGATACGCAGTATTTT. It encodes CSVEDRASGRADTQYF.

V gene TRBV10-3 combines with J gene TRBJ2-5; 7 positions agree with TRBD1. The V gene's germline CDR1 is ENHRY and CDR2 SYGVKD. The CDR3 sequence is 14 residues long. J was trimmed by 3 bases and V by 5 bases; bases with no gene match: 6. In nucleotides, the CDR3 is TGTGCCATCAGTTTAAGACAGGGTGAAGAGACCCAGTACTTC. This encodes CAISLRQGEETQYF.

This sequence joins TRBV7-8 and TRBJ2-3; 14 nucleotides agree with TRBD2. V gave up 5 bases and J gave up 3 bases; unmatched junction bases: 10. The CDR3 sequence is 18 residues long. Germline assignment: CDR1 SGHVS and CDR2 FQNEAQ. CDR3 sequence (DNA): TGTGCCAGCAGCCAAAACAAACGACTAGCGGGAGGGACAGATACGCAGTATTTT. It yields the protein CASSQNKRLAGGTDTQYF.

This chain uses TRBV19 with TRBJ1-2; 9 nucleotides agree with TRBD1. The CDR3 spans 15 residues. The germline V gene encodes CDR1 LNHDA and CDR2 SQIVND (reference sequence). With V trimmed by 3 bases and J by 6 bases, 8 bases remained unmatched. The CDR3 loop reads CASSITGGKVNGYTF. In DNA, the CDR3 is TGTGCCAGTAGTATTACAGGGGGCAAAGTTAATGGCTACACCTTC.

V usage is TRBV9 and J usage is TRBJ2-7; 11 nucleotides agree with TRBD2. There are 17 residues in the CDR3. After removal of 0 bases from V and 0 bases from J, the junction contained 5 bases not matched to a gene. Germline CDR1 reads SGDLS; CDR2 reads YYNGEE. The CDR3 coding sequence is TGTGCCAGCAGCGTAGGGGGACTAGCGGATAGCTCCTACGAGCAGTACTTC. The encoded protein is CASSVGGLADSSYEQYF.

This chain connects TRBV30 to TRBJ1-3; D gene unclear. The CDR3 is 15 amino acids. Germline lookup yields CDR1 GTSNPN and CDR2 SVGIG (reference sequence). The V gene lost 8 bases and the J gene lost 2 bases, with 19 bases spanning the gap. CDR3 amino acids: CAAGDGGWTGNTIYF. CDR3 DNA: TGTGCCGCTGGAGACGGAGGGTGGACTGGAAACACCATATATTTT.

This clone is a singleton in its sample. J is TRBJ2-1 and V is TRBV24-1; 12 nucleotides match TRBD1. The CDR3 has 15 amino acids. The germline gives CDR1 KGHDR, CDR2 SFDVKD. J lost 13 bases, V lost 4 bases, and 10 bases had no gene match. The CDR3 DNA is TGTGCCACCAGTGAAGCCGGGACAGGGGGCGAGGGACAGTTCTTC. Amino acid sequence: CATSEAGTGGEGQFF.

The chain links TRBV2 to TRBJ1-2; TRBD1 matches 8 bases. Germline lookup yields CDR1 SNHLY and CDR2 FYNNEI. The CDR3 is 15 amino acids. V dropped 8 bases and J dropped 4; count of bases not matched to a gene: 12. CDR3 sequence: CASSKDQGATYGYTF. For the CDR3, the DNA is TGTGCCAGCTCCAAAGATCAGGGGGCTACCTATGGCTACACCTTC.